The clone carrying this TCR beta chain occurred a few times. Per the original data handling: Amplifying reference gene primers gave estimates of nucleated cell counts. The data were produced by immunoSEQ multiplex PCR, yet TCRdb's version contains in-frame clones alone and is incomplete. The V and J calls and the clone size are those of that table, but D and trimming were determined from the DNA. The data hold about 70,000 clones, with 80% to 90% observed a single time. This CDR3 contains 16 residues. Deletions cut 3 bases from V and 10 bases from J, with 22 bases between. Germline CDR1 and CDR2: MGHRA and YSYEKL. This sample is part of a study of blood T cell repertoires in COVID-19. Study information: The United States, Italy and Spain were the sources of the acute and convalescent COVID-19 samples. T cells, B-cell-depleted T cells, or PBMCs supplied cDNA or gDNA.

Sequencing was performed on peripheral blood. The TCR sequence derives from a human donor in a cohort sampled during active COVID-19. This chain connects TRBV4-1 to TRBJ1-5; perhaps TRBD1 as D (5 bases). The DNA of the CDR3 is TGCGCCAGCAGCCATGAGGGACGGGTGGGGGGAGTACCCCAGCATTTT. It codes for CASSHEGRVGGVPQHF.